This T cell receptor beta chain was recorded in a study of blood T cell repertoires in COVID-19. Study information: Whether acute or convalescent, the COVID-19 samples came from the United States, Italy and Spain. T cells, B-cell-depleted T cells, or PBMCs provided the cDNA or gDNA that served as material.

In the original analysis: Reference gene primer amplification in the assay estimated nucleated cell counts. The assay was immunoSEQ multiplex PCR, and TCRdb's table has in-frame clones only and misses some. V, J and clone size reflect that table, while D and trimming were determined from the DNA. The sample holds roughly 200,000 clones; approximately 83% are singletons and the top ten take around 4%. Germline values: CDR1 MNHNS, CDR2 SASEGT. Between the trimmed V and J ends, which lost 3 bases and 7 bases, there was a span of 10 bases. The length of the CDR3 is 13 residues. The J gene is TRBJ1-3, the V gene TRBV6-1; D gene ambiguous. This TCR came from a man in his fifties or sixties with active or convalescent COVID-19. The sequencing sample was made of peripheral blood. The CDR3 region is CASSERRVNTIYF. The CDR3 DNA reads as TGTGCCAGCAGTGAGCGGAGGGTCAACACCATATATTTT.